This TCR beta chain was sequenced during a study of cytomegalovirus exposure and HLA in healthy donors. The PCR ran on 60 Vbeta and 13 Jbeta primers. Only in-frame clones appear in the TCRdb table, and some are missing; sequencing was by immunoSEQ multiplex PCR. The sample has 90,000 to 150,000 clones; approximately 76% are singletons. Sequenced sample: PBMCs. The sequence derives from a man aged 50 to 59 in good health and CMV-seropositive.

The CDR3 DNA is TGTGCCAGCAGCCAAGACTTAGAGAACAATGAGCAGTTCTTC. Its protein is CASSQDLENNEQFF. The chain recombines TRBV4-2 with TRBJ2-1; no definite D call. Germline CDR1 and CDR2: LGHNA and YNFKEQ. The CDR3 is 14 residues long. Trimming took 0 bases from V and 5 from J, leaving 8 bases between them.